This note documents a single TCR beta chain sequence. The junction differs from germline at one of its ends, possibly a read error. The CDR3 contains 12 residues. Per germline, CDR1 MDHEN and CDR2 SYDVKM. The method was immunoSEQ multiplex PCR; TCRdb's version includes in-frame clones alone and lacks a portion of them. The data hold several thousand clones, with 91% observed a single time. These data belong to a study of tumor T cells in aggressive B-cell lymphoma. The clonotype comes from an adult with diffuse large B cell lymphoma. The chain recombines TRBV28 with TRBJ2-7; 7 bases are a match to TRBD1. What was sequenced was tumor tissue. As DNA, the CDR3 is TGTGCCAGCAGTTCCCACAGGGGCAAGGTACACTTC. It is translated as CASSSHRGKVHF.